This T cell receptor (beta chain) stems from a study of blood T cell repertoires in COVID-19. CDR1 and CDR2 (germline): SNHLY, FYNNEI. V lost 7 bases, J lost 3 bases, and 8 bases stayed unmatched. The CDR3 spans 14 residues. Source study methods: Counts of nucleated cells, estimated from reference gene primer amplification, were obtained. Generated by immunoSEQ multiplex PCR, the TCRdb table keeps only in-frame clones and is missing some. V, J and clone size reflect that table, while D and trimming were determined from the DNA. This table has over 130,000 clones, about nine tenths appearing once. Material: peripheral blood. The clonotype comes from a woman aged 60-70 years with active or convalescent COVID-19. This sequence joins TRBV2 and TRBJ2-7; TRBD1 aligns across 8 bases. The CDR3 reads CASTRTGTFYEQYF. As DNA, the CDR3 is TGTGCCAGCACCAGGACAGGGACTTTCTACGAGCAGTACTTC.